This T cell receptor (beta chain) is from a study of identifying expanded T cells in peripheral blood. In germline, CDR1 is MNHEY, CDR2 SVGAGI. The CDR3 spans 14 residues. Trimming took off 10 bases at V and 8 bases at J, with 20 bases between the two ends. Sequencing used immunoSEQ multiplex PCR; TCRdb keeps in-frame clones, though not all of them. The sample yields approximately 59,000 clones, around nine tenths seen once. The chain is built from TRBV6-5 and TRBJ1-4, with no clear D. The TCR originated in a person aged 18 to 70 in good health. The specimen sequenced was blood. The CDR3 loop is CATKTVAEGEKLFF. The CDR3 nucleotides read TGTGCCACCAAGACCGTGGCTGAAGGGGAAAAACTGTTTTTT.